This T cell receptor (beta chain) was documented in a study of cytomegalovirus exposure and HLA in healthy donors. General study findings and limits: Later on, an analysis found that several of the most significant clusters appeared to be linked to common viral pathogens, which included parvovirus B19. In presence/absence analyses, roughly uniform sequencing depth across donors was assumed.

Primers included in the PCR were 60 Vbeta and 13 Jbeta primers. The repertoire was sequenced with immunoSEQ multiplex PCR; TCRdb's copy has only in-frame clones and lacks some. The table includes about 150,000 clones, roughly 85% detected once. Concerning this clone itself: What it recognizes is unknown.

The CDR3 is made up of 13 amino acids. The germline CDR1 and CDR2 sequences are SQVTM and ANQGSEA. V was clipped by 3 bases and J by 8 bases, with 17 bases between them. The TCR sequence derives from a woman between 18 and 30 years old in good health and CMV-seronegative. The V call is TRBV29-1, the J call TRBJ2-7; no firm D call. The sequenced sample was PBMCs. The CDR3 DNA is TGCAGCGTTGAGGGTCCAGGTCCTACGAAGCAGTACTTC. It specifies CSVEGPGPTKQYF.